A single sample is the source of the 19 T cell receptor beta chains below, sequenced in a study of cytomegalovirus exposure and HLA in healthy donors. Primers included in the PCR were 60 Vbeta and 13 Jbeta primers. The assay was immunoSEQ multiplex PCR, and TCRdb's table has in-frame clones only and misses some. The profile covers some 120,000 clones, with 77% appearing a single time and roughly 9.8% taken by the ten largest. Sequenced input: PBMCs. These receptors were collected from a man in his forties in good health and CMV-seropositive.

The CDR3 loop is CASSPPPQGGPQHF. CDR3 sequence (DNA): TGTGCCAGCAGTCCTCCTCCACAGGGCGGACCCCAGCATTTT. V usage is TRBV2 and J usage is TRBJ1-5; D is perhaps TRBD1 (6 bases). Between the trimmed V and J ends, which lost 5 bases and 10 bases, there was a span of 18 bases. The germline V gene encodes CDR1 SNHLY and CDR2 FYNNEI. This CDR3 comprises 14 residues.

Of note for this clone: The same CDR3 arises from other DNA sequences in this sample as well. The V and J genes are TRBV7-2 and TRBJ1-1; D call uncertain. Between the trimmed V and J ends, which lost 1 base and 1 base, there was a span of 4 bases. The CDR3 contains 13 residues. Germline V gene lookup returns CDR1 SGHTA and CDR2 FQGNSA. The DNA for the CDR3 is TGTGCCAGCAGCTTAGGTAGGAACACTGAAGCTTTCTTT. Amino acids: CASSLGRNTEAFF.

The chain links TRBV18 to TRBJ1-5; D might be TRBD1 (6 bases). The V end lost 1 base, the J end lost 3 bases, and 13 bases lay between the germline ends. From germline, CDR1 is KGHSH and CDR2 LQKENI. There are 16 residues in the CDR3. The CDR3 DNA reads as TGTGCCAGCTCACCACGGGGGGGCGGGATCAATCAGCCCCAGCATTTT. This codes for CASSPRGGGINQPQHF.

This clone was seen more than once but under ten times. The V call is TRBV5-4, the J call TRBJ1-2; TRBD1 matches at 10 bases. V was pared by 3 bases and J by 8 bases, with 13 bases of the junction left unmatched. Germline V gene sequence: CDR1 SGHNT, CDR2 YYREEE (reference sequence). The CDR3 runs 16 residues. The CDR3 nucleotides are TGTGCCAGCAGCTCACCCGGGACAGGGGTTTTCTTGGGCTACACCTTC. It is translated as CASSSPGTGVFLGYTF.

J is TRBJ1-6 and V is TRBV30, with 7 nucleotides matching TRBD1. The CDR3 contains 16 residues. The V gene's germline CDR1 is GTSNPN and CDR2 SVGIG (reference sequence). Trimming took 2 bases from V and 6 from J; bases not matched to a gene: 10. CDR3 in amino acids: CAWSKGPGQPNSPLHF. In nucleotides, the CDR3 is TGTGCCTGGAGTAAGGGTCCGGGACAGCCTAATTCACCCCTCCACTTT.

The V call is TRBV4-1, the J call TRBJ2-1; 9 positions agree with TRBD2. The J segment lost 4 bases and the V segment lost 0 bases, leaving 7 bases of the junction unmatched. The CDR3 consists of 17 residues. Per germline, CDR1 MGHRA and CDR2 YSYEKL. The CDR3 DNA is TGCGCCAGCAGCCAAGATGATTTAGCGGGGGAGTACAATGAGCAGTTCTTC. Protein product: CASSQDDLAGEYNEQFF.

The rearrangement uses TRBV27 and TRBJ2-7; D remains ambiguous. This CDR3 has 13 amino acids. Germline V gene lookup returns CDR1 MNHEY and CDR2 SMNVEV (reference sequence). The germline V and J ends were trimmed by 2 bases and 0 bases, with 5 bases remaining between them. The CDR3 nucleotides are TGTGCCAGCAGTTTAGTGAGCTCCTACGAGCAGTACTTC. Translating gives CASSLVSSYEQYF.

The chain links TRBV4-3 to TRBJ2-1; maybe TRBD1 (5 bases). From germline, CDR1 is LGHNA and CDR2 YSLEER. CDR3 length: 13 amino acids. V was clipped by 3 bases and J by 8 bases, with 11 bases between them. CDR3 bases: TGCGCCAGCAGCCAGGTAGGACACGATGAGCAGTTCTTC. Translation gives CASSQVGHDEQFF.

The chain has TRBV6-1 and TRBJ1-2, with 11 bases that match TRBD1. Germline values: CDR1 MNHNS, CDR2 SASEGT. The V segment lost 7 bases and the J segment 5 bases; nucleotides outside the gene matches: 9. This CDR3 is built from 15 residues. This chain's CDR3 is CASNKGQGARYGYTF. CDR3 DNA: TGTGCCAGCAACAAAGGACAGGGGGCGCGGTATGGCTACACCTTC.

The V and J genes are TRBV28 and TRBJ1-2; 7 positions agree with TRBD1. CDR1 MDHEN and CDR2 SYDVKM come from the germline V gene. Unmatched junction bases numbered 11, after V lost 6 bases and J lost 7 bases. The CDR3 spans 14 residues. The CDR3 loop reads CASSDRVTVRGYTF. The CDR3, as DNA: TGTGCCAGCAGCGACAGGGTGACTGTGCGTGGCTACACCTTC.

With respect to this clone: The identical CDR3 is also encoded by other nucleotide sequences in the sample. The J gene is TRBJ2-1, the V gene TRBV10-3; D gene unclear. The V end lost 4 bases, the J end lost 6 bases, and 4 bases lay between the germline ends. From germline, CDR1 is ENHRY and CDR2 SYGVKD. This CDR3 has 11 residues. The CDR3: CAISAGNEQFF. CDR3 DNA sequence: TGTGCCATCAGTGCCGGCAATGAGCAGTTCTTC.

This clone was seen only once. The chain recombines TRBV7-9 with TRBJ2-2, with TRBD1 matching over 9 bases. V trimming: 5 bases; J trimming: 5 bases; junction bases outside the gene matches: 9. Per germline, CDR1 SEHNR and CDR2 FQNEAQ (reference sequence). CDR3 length equals 16 residues. The CDR3 protein is CASSTTPTGGTGELFF. CDR3 nucleotides: TGTGCCAGCAGCACTACGCCGACAGGGGGTACCGGGGAGCTGTTTTTT.

This clone was seen a handful of times. The CDR3 nucleotides are TGTGCCAGCAGACTTATGACAGCGGGGAACACTGAAGCTTTCTTT. This gives the protein CASRLMTAGNTEAFF. The chain recombines TRBV28 with TRBJ1-1; TRBD1 is a possible D gene (5 bases). CDR1 is MDHEN and CDR2 is SYDVKM in the germline V gene. There are 15 residues in the CDR3. Trimming stripped 6 bases from V and 1 base from J, with 15 bases between.

The chain joins TRBV7-2 to TRBJ1-6, with 9 bases identical to TRBD1. CDR3 size: 17 residues. Germline CDR1 reads SGHTA; CDR2 reads FQGNSA. With 5 bases clipped from V and 0 bases from J, the junction kept 5 bases outside the gene matches. The CDR3 region has the DNA TGTGCCAGCAGCCCAGGACAGGGGCGCTCCTATAATTCACCCCTCCACTTT. Translated, it gives CASSPGQGRSYNSPLHF.

V usage is TRBV2 and J usage is TRBJ2-3; D is uncertain. Per germline, CDR1 SNHLY and CDR2 FYNNEI. V shed 8 bases and J shed 1 base, with 4 bases lying between them. This CDR3 region has 11 residues. CDR3 DNA sequence: TGTGCCAGCGGCCGCACAGATACGCAGTATTTT. It yields the protein CASGRTDTQYF. The full variable domain, completed using reference TRBV2 and TRBJ2-3, is EPEVTQTPSHQVTQMGQEVILRCVPISNHLYFYWYRQILGQKVEFLVSFYNNEISEKSEIFDDQFSVERPDGSNFTLKIRSTKLEDSAMYFCASGRTDTQYFGPGTRLTVL.

V gene TRBV23-1 combines with J gene TRBJ1-6; weak D call: TRBD1 (6 bases). TRBV23-1 is classed as an ORF, of uncertain function. V was cut by 2 bases and J by 7 bases, with 15 bases left in between. This CDR3 has 16 amino acids. The CDR3 sequence: CASSQSPDSTNSPLHF. CDR3 bases: TGCGCCAGCAGTCAAAGCCCGGACAGTACGAATTCACCCCTCCACTTT.

The chain links TRBV27 to TRBJ2-4; maybe TRBD1 (5 bases). Trimming stripped 9 bases from V and 0 bases from J, with 18 bases between. This CDR3 region has 16 residues. Germline CDR1 reads MNHEY; CDR2 reads SMNVEV (reference sequence). The CDR3 region has the DNA TGTGCCAGTGTACCGAAACAGGATCTAGCCAAAAACATTCAGTACTTC. It codes for CASVPKQDLAKNIQYF.

The chain employs TRBV7-9 and TRBJ1-5; D is possibly TRBD1 (6 bases). This CDR3 is 17 amino acids long. Trimming stripped 5 bases from V and 1 base from J, with 18 bases between. Germline assignment: CDR1 SEHNR and CDR2 FQNEAQ (reference sequence). The CDR3 DNA is TGTGCCAGCAGCCGCTATGAGACAGGTCAAAGCAATCAGCCCCAGCATTTT. It codes for CASSRYETGQSNQPQHF.

The chain employs TRBV7-2 and TRBJ2-3, with a weak D call TRBD1 (6 bases). The germline CDR1 and CDR2 sequences are SGHTA and FQGNSA. CDR3 length equals 15 residues. Trimming stripped 2 bases from V and 1 base from J, with 10 bases between. CDR3 region: CASSLPAGGTDTQYF. The CDR3 DNA reads TGTGCCAGCAGCTTACCGGCAGGGGGCACAGATACGCAGTATTTT.